This section outlines one T cell receptor beta chain sequence together with its context. Its antigen is still unknown. Sequenced by immunoSEQ multiplex PCR; TCRdb stores in-frame clones only, minus some. In the table there are about 150,000 clones, under 95% of which are singletons. This entry is derived from a study of OX40 agonist ivuxolimab in advanced cancers. At the level of the study: The patients got ivuxolimab, which is an agonistic anti-OX40 (CD134) antibody. Head and neck, renal cell, melanoma or hepatocellular carcinoma were the cancers that dose-escalation patients had.

General study points: The study observed clonal expansion of CD4+ and CD8+ blood T cells by week 6 at 0.1 to 3.0 mg/kg. Compared with CD4+, CD8+ T cells on average had more expanded clones.

Germline V gives CDR1 ENHRY, CDR2 SYGVKD. The length of the CDR3 is 16 residues. V was trimmed by 0 bases and J by 8 bases, leaving 16 bases between them. The sequence was obtained from an adult with an advanced solid tumor such as melanoma, head and neck, liver or kidney cancer. The chain joins TRBV10-3 to TRBJ2-2; D is undetermined. The sample consisted of CD4+ or CD8+ T cells sorted from blood, taken in a trial of the OX40 agonist ivuxolimab. The CDR3 bases are TGTGCCATCAGTGAGTCCGGGCCGACAAGTGTAGGGGAGCTGTTTTTT. Translation: CAISESGPTSVGELFF.